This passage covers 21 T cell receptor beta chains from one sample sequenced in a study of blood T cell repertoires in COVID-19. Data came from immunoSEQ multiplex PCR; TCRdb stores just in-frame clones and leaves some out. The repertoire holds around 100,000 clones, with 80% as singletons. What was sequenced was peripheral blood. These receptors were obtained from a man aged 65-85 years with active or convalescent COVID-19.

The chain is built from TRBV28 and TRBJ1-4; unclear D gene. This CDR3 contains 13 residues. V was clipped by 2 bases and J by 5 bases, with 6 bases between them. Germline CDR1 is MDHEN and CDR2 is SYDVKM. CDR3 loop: CASSLQTNEKLFF. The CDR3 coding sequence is TGTGCCAGCAGTTTACAGACAAATGAAAAACTGTTTTTT.

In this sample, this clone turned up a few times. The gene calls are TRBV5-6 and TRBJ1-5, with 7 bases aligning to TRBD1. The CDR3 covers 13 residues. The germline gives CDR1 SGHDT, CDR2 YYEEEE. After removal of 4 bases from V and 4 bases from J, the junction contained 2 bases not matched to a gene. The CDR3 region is CASSTTGNQPQHF. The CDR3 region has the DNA TGTGCCAGCAGCACGACAGGGAATCAGCCCCAGCATTTT.

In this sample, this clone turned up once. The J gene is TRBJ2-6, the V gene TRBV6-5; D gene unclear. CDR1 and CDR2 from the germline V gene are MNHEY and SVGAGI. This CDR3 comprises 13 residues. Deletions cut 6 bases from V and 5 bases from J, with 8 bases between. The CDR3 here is CASSPGWANVLTF. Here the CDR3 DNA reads TGTGCCAGCAGCCCCGGTTGGGCCAACGTCCTGACTTTC.

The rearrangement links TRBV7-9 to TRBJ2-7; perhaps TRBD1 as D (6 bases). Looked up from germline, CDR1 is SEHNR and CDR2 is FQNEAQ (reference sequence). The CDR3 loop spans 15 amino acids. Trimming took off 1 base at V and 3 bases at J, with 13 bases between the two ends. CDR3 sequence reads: CASSLDQGIYYEQYF. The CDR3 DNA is TGTGCCAGCAGCTTAGATCAGGGGATTTACTACGAGCAGTACTTC.

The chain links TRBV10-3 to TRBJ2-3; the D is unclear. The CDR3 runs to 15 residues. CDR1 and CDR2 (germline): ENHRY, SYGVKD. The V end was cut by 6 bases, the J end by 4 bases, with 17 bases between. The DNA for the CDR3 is TGTGCCATCAGCACCCGGTCCTCATCGGCAGATACGCAGTATTTT. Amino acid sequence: CAISTRSSSADTQYF.

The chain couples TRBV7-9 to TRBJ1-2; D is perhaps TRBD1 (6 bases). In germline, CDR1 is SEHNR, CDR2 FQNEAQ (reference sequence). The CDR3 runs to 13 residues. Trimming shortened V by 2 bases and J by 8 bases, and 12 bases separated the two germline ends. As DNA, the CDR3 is TGTGCCAGCAGCTTAACGAACAGGGACGGCTACACCTTC. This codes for CASSLTNRDGYTF. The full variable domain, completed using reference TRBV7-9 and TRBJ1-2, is DTGVSQNPRHKITKRGQNVTFRCDPISEHNRLYWYRQTLGQGPEFLTYFQNEAQLEKSRLLSDRFSAERPKGSFSTLEIQRTEQGDSAMYLCASSLTNRDGYTFGSGTRLTVV.

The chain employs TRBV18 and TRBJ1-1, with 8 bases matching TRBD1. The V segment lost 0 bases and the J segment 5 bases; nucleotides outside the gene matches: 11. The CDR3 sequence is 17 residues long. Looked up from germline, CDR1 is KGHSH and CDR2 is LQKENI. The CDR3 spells CASSPPAGGIGVTEAFF. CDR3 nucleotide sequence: TGTGCCAGCTCACCACCCGCAGGGGGCATCGGAGTAACTGAAGCTTTCTTT.

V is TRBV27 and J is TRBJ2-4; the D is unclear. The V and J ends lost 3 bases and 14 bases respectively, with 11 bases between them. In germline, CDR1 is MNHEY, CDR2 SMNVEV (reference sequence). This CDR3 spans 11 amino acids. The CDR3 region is CASSFGPVEYF. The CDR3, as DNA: TGTGCCAGCAGTTTTGGCCCAGTTGAGTACTTC.

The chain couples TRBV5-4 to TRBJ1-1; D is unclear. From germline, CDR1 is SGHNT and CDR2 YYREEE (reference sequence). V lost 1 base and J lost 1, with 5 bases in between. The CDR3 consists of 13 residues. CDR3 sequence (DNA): TGTGCCAGCAGCTTGTTCGGGAACACTGAAGCTTTCTTT. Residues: CASSLFGNTEAFF.

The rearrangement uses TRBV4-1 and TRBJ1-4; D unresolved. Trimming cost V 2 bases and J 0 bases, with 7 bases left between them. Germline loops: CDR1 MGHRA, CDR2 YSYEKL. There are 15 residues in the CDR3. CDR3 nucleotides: TGCGCCAGCAGCCAACCCCTTTCAACTAATGAAAAACTGTTTTTT. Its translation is CASSQPLSTNEKLFF.

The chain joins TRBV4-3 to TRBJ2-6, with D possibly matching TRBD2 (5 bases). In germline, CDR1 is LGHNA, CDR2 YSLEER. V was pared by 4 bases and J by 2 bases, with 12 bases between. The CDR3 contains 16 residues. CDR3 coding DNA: TGCGCCAGCAGCCCCGGAGGAATGACTGGGGCCAACGTCCTGACTTTC. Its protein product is CASSPGGMTGANVLTF.

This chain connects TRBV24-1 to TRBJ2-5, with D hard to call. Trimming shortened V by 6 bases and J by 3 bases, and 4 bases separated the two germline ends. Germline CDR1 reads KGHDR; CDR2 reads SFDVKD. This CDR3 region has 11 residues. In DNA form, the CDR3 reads TGTGCCACCAGTTCTGAAGAGACCCAGTACTTC. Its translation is CATSSEETQYF.

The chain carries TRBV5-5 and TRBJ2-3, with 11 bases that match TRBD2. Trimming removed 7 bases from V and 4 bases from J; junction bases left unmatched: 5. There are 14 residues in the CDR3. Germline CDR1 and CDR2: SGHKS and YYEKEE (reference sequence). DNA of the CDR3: TGTGCCAGCGGGGGACTAGCGGCAGCAGATACGCAGTATTTT. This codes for CASGGLAAADTQYF.

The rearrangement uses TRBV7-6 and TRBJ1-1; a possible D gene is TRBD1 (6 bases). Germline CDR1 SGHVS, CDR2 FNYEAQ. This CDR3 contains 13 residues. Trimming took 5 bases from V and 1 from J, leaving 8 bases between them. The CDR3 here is CASSLGQNTEAFF. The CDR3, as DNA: TGTGCCAGCAGCCTGGGACAGAACACTGAAGCTTTCTTT.

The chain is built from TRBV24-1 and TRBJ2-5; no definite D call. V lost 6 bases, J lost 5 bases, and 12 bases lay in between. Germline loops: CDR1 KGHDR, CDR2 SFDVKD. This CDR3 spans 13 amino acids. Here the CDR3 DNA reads TGTGCCACCAGTTCGAGTGCCAGGGAGACCCAGTACTTC. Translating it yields CATSSSARETQYF.

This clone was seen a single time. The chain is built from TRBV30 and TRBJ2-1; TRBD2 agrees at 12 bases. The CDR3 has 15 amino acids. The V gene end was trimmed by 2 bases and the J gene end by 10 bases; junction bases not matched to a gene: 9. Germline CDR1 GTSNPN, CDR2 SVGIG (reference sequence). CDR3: CAWSFASGGAREQFF. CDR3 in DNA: TGTGCCTGGAGTTTTGCTAGCGGGGGGGCACGGGAGCAGTTCTTC.

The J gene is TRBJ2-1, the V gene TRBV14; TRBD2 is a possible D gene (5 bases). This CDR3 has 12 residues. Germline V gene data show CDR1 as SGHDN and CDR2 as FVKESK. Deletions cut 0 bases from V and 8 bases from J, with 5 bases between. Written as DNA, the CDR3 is TGTGCCAGCAGCCAAGACGGGGATGAGCAGTTCTTC. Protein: CASSQDGDEQFF.

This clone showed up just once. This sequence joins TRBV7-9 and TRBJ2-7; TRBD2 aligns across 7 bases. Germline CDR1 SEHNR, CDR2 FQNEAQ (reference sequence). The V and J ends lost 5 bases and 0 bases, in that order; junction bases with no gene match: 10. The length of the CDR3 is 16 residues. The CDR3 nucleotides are TGTGCCAGCAGCATACATGGCGGGGGTTTCTCCTACGAGCAGTACTTC. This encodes CASSIHGGGFSYEQYF.

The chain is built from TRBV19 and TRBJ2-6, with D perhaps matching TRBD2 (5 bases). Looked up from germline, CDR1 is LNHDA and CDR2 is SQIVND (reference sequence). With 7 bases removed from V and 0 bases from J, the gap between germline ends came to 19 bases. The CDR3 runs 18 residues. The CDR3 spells CASTNRQRGSSGANVLTF. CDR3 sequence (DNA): TGTGCCAGTACCAACCGGCAGAGAGGGAGCTCTGGGGCCAACGTCCTGACTTTC.

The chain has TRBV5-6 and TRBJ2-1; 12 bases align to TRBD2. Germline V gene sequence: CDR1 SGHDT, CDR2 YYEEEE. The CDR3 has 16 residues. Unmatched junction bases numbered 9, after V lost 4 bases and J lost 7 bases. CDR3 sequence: CASSQYLAGGGNEQFF. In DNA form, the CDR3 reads TGTGCCAGCAGCCAATATCTAGCGGGAGGGGGTAATGAGCAGTTCTTC.

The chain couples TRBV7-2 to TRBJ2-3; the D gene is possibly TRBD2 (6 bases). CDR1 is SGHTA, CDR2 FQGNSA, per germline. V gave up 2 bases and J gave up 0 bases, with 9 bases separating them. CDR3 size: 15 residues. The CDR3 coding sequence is TGTGCCAGCAGCTTACCGGGGGATAGCACAGATACGCAGTATTTT. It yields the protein CASSLPGDSTDTQYF. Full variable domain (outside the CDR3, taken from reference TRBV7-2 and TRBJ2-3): GAGVSQSPSNKVTEKGKDVELRCDPISGHTALYWYRQSLGQGLEFLIYFQGNSAPDKSGLPSDRFSAERTGGSVSTLTIQRTQQEDSAVYLCASSLPGDSTDTQYFGPGTRLTVL.